This TCR beta chain appears in the sequencing data of a study of blood T cell repertoires in COVID-19. Overall study context: T cells, B-cell-depleted T cells, or PBMCs provided the cDNA or gDNA that served as material.

The authors' processing: From reference gene primer amplification, estimates of nucleated cell counts were derived. TCRdb's copy holds only in-frame clones and misses some; the assay was immunoSEQ multiplex PCR. The DNA was the basis for D and trimming; V, J and clone size are from that table. The table lists some 97,000 clones, over 75% of them singletons. This CDR3 is built from 15 residues. Germline CDR1 is KGHDR and CDR2 is SFDVKD. Trimming removed 4 bases from V and 0 bases from J, with 10 bases in between. Sequencing was performed on peripheral blood. The clonotype was recovered from a man between 25 and 39 years old in a cohort sampled during active COVID-19. V is TRBV24-1 and J is TRBJ2-3; D ambiguous. CDR3 DNA: TGTGCCACCAGTGAGCCGGGTTGGAGCACAGATACGCAGTATTTT. This gives the protein CATSEPGWSTDTQYF.